The entry below gives a single TCR beta chain sequence along with its context. Its antigen is undetermined. The data were obtained in a study of cytomegalovirus exposure and HLA in healthy donors. Regarding the study as a whole: With later analysis, a missense DCLRE1C variant became linked to TCR beta V- and J-gene trimming. Sequence variants that were highly shared formed a cluster that was likely a sequencing artifact. Information on immune exposure was restricted to one variable (CMV serostatus). Analysis performed later found 16,951 TCR beta sequences associated with HLA alleles at 0.05 false discovery rate.

Primers: 60 Vbeta forward and 13 Jbeta reverse. The data were produced by immunoSEQ multiplex PCR, yet TCRdb's version contains in-frame clones alone and is incomplete. The profile shows more than 150,000 clones, around 80% of them singletons. Material for sequencing was PBMCs. The clonotype comes from a woman aged 18-35 years in good health and CMV-seronegative.

The CDR3 reads CASSLTSDQPQHF. In nucleotides, the CDR3 is TGTGCCAGCAGCTTAACGAGTGATCAGCCCCAGCATTTT. This sequence joins TRBV7-3 and TRBJ1-5; D is undetermined. The length of the CDR3 is 13 residues. Trimming cost V 0 bases and J 5 bases, with 5 bases left between them. Germline CDR1 is SGHTA and CDR2 is FQGTGA.